This T cell receptor beta chain stems from a study of blood T cell repertoires in COVID-19. About the research overall: Spain, Italy and the United States supplied samples that represented acute and convalescent COVID-19.

Per the authors' pipeline: It was from reference gene primer amplification that nucleated cell counts were estimated. Clones were read by immunoSEQ multiplex PCR, and TCRdb kept only the in-frame ones, dropping some. V, J and clone size were drawn from that table, and D and trimming were deduced from the DNA. Of around 300,000 clones listed, 90% are singletons. Patients at the Seattle site were enrolled during active infection and followed longitudinally. Germline trimming cut 0 bases from V and 0 bases from J; bases unmatched to any gene: 3. CDR3 length: 17 amino acids. Germline V CDR1 and CDR2: SGHDT, YYEEEE.

This TCR was recovered from a woman aged 25-40 years with COVID-19, enrolled during active disease. This chain connects TRBV5-6 to TRBJ2-1, with 10 bases matching TRBD2. The material sequenced was peripheral blood. CDR3 in DNA: TGTGCCAGCAGCTTGGTCCCTAGCGGGAGCTCCTACAATGAGCAGTTCTTC. Its protein is CASSLVPSGSSYNEQFF.